The present entry profiles one T cell receptor beta chain with its context. CDR3 size: 14 residues. V gave up 5 bases and J gave up 5 bases, with 13 bases separating them. The V gene's germline CDR1 is SGHRS and CDR2 YFSETQ. This record belongs to a study of blood T cell repertoires in COVID-19. Turning to the study itself: Samples taken during acute and convalescent COVID-19 were collected in the United States, Italy and Spain. T cells, B-cell-depleted T cells, or PBMCs provided the cDNA or gDNA that served as material.

Original processing notes: Nucleated cell counts were estimated from reference gene primer amplification. Sequencing was performed with immunoSEQ multiplex PCR; in TCRdb, only in-frame clones are kept and a portion is missing. The V and J calls and clone size come from that table; D and trimming were worked out from the DNA. Of about 260,000 clones in the sample, over 70% were seen once. Sequencing input: peripheral blood. The TCR was taken from a woman between 40 and 50 years old who had recovered from COVID-19. The chain has TRBV5-1 and TRBJ2-2, with D possibly TRBD2 on 7 matching bases. CDR3 sequence reads: CASRRGPGTGELFF. CDR3 in DNA: TGCGCCAGCAGGCGGGGGCCCGGGACCGGGGAGCTGTTTTTT.